The clone carrying this TCR beta chain showed up many times. What it recognizes is unknown. A process of 5'RACE template switching, which added a universal primer site and UMIs, was used to make TCR cDNA. Each CDR3 protein gets one entry after TCRdb re-called the 5' RACE reads with MiXCR. The repertoire holds hundreds of thousands of distinct CDR3 sequences, with 9% to 15% as singletons. The data are from a study of T cells after yellow fever vaccination. Background on the study: Fractions of limited cellularity were prepared by means of SMART-Seq v4 Ultra Low Input. Overall study findings and caveats: FACS-sorted repertoires could harbor abundant contaminating bulk-population clonotypes. Shared CD4/CD8 clonotypes were a small share, likely from convergent recombination.

Germline CDR1 and CDR2: SGHTA and FQGNSA. Trimming removed 2 bases at V and 8 bases at J, with 18 bases between. The CDR3 covers 15 residues. The gene calls are TRBV7-2 and TRBJ1-2; TRBD1 might be the D (6 bases). The receptor's source is a man aged 30 to 45 who received the YFV17D yellow fever vaccine. The input for sequencing was PBMCs, taken on the day of the yellow fever booster vaccination. CDR3 sequence reads: CASSLRDNGGRGYTF. CDR3 bases: TGTGCCAGCAGCTTAAGGGACAACGGTGGTCGGGGCTACACCTTC. The whole variable domain, remainder taken from reference TRBV7-2 and TRBJ1-2, is GAGVSQSPSNKVTEKGKDVELRCDPISGHTALYWYRQSLGQGLEFLIYFQGNSAPDKSGLPSDRFSAERTGGSVSTLTIQRTQQEDSAVYLCASSLRDNGGRGYTFGSGTRLTVV.